One sample yielded the 30 T cell receptor beta chains listed below, sequenced in a study of Ad26.COV2.S vaccination and SARS-CoV-2 variants. The sample's treatment: roughly 18 received Ad26.COV2.S at low or high dose, single or two shots; about 5 received placebo; per-sample allocation not given. Vaccine and placebo recipients were sampled on day 63 after the first injection. TCRdb's copy holds only in-frame clones and misses some; the assay was immunoSEQ multiplex PCR. The sample lists 350,000 to 450,000 clones, roughly 84% occurring once. Specimen: peripheral blood, collected in a trial of Ad26.COV2.S vaccine versus placebo. The origin of the receptors is a person aged 18-60 years who received the Ad26.COV2.S COVID-19 vaccine or a placebo.

The genes are TRBV9 and TRBJ1-2; D remains unclear. CDR3 length: 15 amino acids. The germline V and J ends were trimmed by 0 bases and 4 bases, with 13 bases remaining between them. The germline gives CDR1 SGDLS, CDR2 YYNGEE. CDR3: CASSVGGRSSYGYTF. CDR3 bases: TGTGCCAGCAGCGTAGGAGGAAGGTCTTCCTATGGCTACACCTTC.

The rearrangement links TRBV9 to TRBJ2-1; 7 bases are a match to TRBD1. CDR3 length: 14 amino acids. Germline CDR1 is SGDLS and CDR2 is YYNGEE. The J segment lost 7 bases and the V segment lost 0 bases, leaving 4 bases of the junction unmatched. CDR3 in amino acids: CASSVEAGGNEQFF. CDR3 nucleotide sequence: TGTGCCAGCAGCGTAGAGGCAGGGGGTAATGAGCAGTTCTTC.

This chain joins TRBV6-6 and TRBJ2-7; D unclear. Germline CDR1 and CDR2: MNHNY and SVGAGI (reference sequence). CDR3 length: 13 amino acids. V was shortened by 5 bases and J by 4 bases, with 12 bases between the two germline ends. Here the CDR3 reads CASSTRSRYEQYF. CDR3 DNA sequence: TGTGCCAGCAGTACAAGGAGTAGGTACGAGCAGTACTTC.

The V and J genes are TRBV5-6 and TRBJ2-5, with D perhaps TRBD1 (5 bases). Between the trimmed V and J ends, which lost 3 bases and 5 bases, there was a span of 20 bases. The CDR3 runs 16 residues. The germline V gene has CDR1 SGHDT and CDR2 YYEEEE. In nucleotides, the CDR3 is TGTGCCAGCAGCTCCCCCGGCTGGGAATGGGGCGAGACCCAGTACTTC. This translates into CASSSPGWEWGETQYF.

The genes are TRBV7-9 and TRBJ2-7; no reliable D call. In germline, CDR1 is SEHNR, CDR2 FQNEAQ (reference sequence). V lost 4 bases, J lost 2 bases, and 12 bases lay in between. The CDR3 spans 14 residues. This chain's CDR3 is CASSSPRYPYEQYF. In DNA, the CDR3 is TGTGCCAGCAGCTCCCCTAGATACCCCTACGAGCAGTACTTC. The whole variable domain, remainder taken from reference TRBV7-9 and TRBJ2-7, is DTGVSQNPRHKITKRGQNVTFRCDPISEHNRLYWYRQTLGQGPEFLTYFQNEAQLEKSRLLSDRFSAERPKGSFSTLEIQRTEQGDSAMYLCASSSPRYPYEQYFGPGTRLTVT.

The chain has TRBV7-2 and TRBJ1-4; 7 bases map to TRBD1. V gave up 1 base and J gave up 9 bases; unmatched junction bases: 2. Germline loops: CDR1 SGHTA, CDR2 FQGNSA. The CDR3 loop spans 13 amino acids. Written as DNA, the CDR3 is TGTGCCAGCAGCTTAGTGGGACAGCAAAAACTGTTTTTT. Its translation is CASSLVGQQKLFF.

The J gene is TRBJ1-6, the V gene TRBV29-1; the D gene is possibly TRBD1 (5 bases). The CDR3 consists of 13 residues. Germline CDR1 and CDR2: SQVTM and ANQGSEA. V was clipped by 7 bases and J by 5 bases, with 12 bases between them. The CDR3: CSAGGGNNSPLHF. CDR3 nucleotides: TGCAGCGCGGGGGGGGGAAATAATTCACCCCTCCACTTT.

The V and J genes are TRBV2 and TRBJ2-3, with 11 bases matching TRBD2. Germline CDR1 and CDR2: SNHLY and FYNNEI. CDR3 length equals 16 residues. Trimming took 3 bases from V and 6 from J; bases not matched to a gene: 8. The CDR3, as DNA: TGTGCCAGCAGTGAGGGGCTAGCGGGGGGCCGGGATACGCAGTATTTT. This translates into CASSEGLAGGRDTQYF.

As DNA, the CDR3 is TGTGCCAGCAGTGAAGGGTCAGGGTGGGGCACTGAAGCTTTCTTT. Its protein product is CASSEGSGWGTEAFF. The rearrangement joins TRBV6-1 to TRBJ1-1; D is possibly TRBD1 (5 bases). Deletions cut 1 base from V and 4 bases from J, with 13 bases between. Germline V gene data show CDR1 as MNHNS and CDR2 as SASEGT. The CDR3 is 15 amino acids.

This chain's CDR3 is CASSRGTGGNPQAFF. In DNA form, the CDR3 reads TGCGCCAGCAGCCGAGGGACAGGAGGAAACCCCCAAGCTTTCTTT. The chain has TRBV4-1 and TRBJ1-1; 8 positions match TRBD1. The V gene end was trimmed by 4 bases and the J gene end by 9 bases; junction bases not matched to a gene: 13. The CDR3 sequence is 15 residues long. CDR1 is MGHRA, CDR2 YSYEKL, per germline.

This chain links TRBV9 with TRBJ2-2; 13 nucleotides line up with TRBD2. The CDR3 has 17 amino acids. The junction had 3 bases not matched to a gene; V was cut back by 0 bases and J by 4 bases. The germline V gene has CDR1 SGDLS and CDR2 YYNGEE. The chain's CDR3 is CASSVGTSGGFTGELFF. The CDR3 nucleotides read TGTGCCAGCAGCGTAGGGACTAGCGGGGGCTTCACCGGGGAGCTGTTTTTT.

The rearrangement links TRBV15 to TRBJ2-3, with TRBD2 as a possible D gene (5 bases). The CDR3 length is 17 residues. The germline V gene encodes CDR1 LNHNV and CDR2 YYDKDF (reference sequence). The V end lost 2 bases, the J end lost 1 base, and 16 bases lay between the germline ends. CDR3 nucleotides: TGTGCCACCAGCAGACCGACGAGTATGGAGGGCACAGATACGCAGTATTTT. Its translation: CATSRPTSMEGTDTQYF.

The chain carries TRBV7-3 and TRBJ2-2; 12 bases line up with TRBD2. The CDR3 spans 16 residues. With V trimmed by 5 bases and J by 1 base, 2 bases remained unmatched. CDR1 and CDR2 (germline): SGHTA, FQGTGA. The CDR3 nucleotides read TGTGCCAGCAGCAAGGGACTAGCGGGGAACACCGGGGAGCTGTTTTTT. Translated, it gives CASSKGLAGNTGELFF.

The V call is TRBV6-5, the J call TRBJ2-5; TRBD2 is a possible D gene (5 bases). The CDR3 has 12 residues. Between the trimmed V and J ends, which lost 6 bases and 5 bases, there was a span of 10 bases. Germline CDR1 is MNHEY and CDR2 is SVGAGI. CDR3 protein: CASRDYMETQYF. CDR3 sequence (DNA): TGTGCCAGCAGAGACTATATGGAGACCCAGTACTTC.

V and J are TRBV18 and TRBJ2-3; tentative D call: TRBD2 (5 bases). Germline V lookup: CDR1 KGHSH, CDR2 LQKENI. The germline V and J ends were trimmed by 2 bases and 3 bases, with 12 bases remaining between them. The CDR3 extends over 15 amino acids. The CDR3 region is CASSPWASKTDTQYF. CDR3 in DNA: TGTGCCAGCTCACCATGGGCTAGCAAAACAGATACGCAGTATTTT. The full variable domain, its missing parts supplied by reference TRBV18 and TRBJ2-3, is NAGVMQNPRHLVRRRGQEARLRCSPMKGHSHVYWYRQLPEEGLKFMVYLQKENIIDESGMPKERFSAEFPKEGPSILRIQQVVRGDSAAYFCASSPWASKTDTQYFGPGTRLTVL.

The rearrangement joins TRBV5-1 to TRBJ2-5; D gene uncertain. The germline V gene has CDR1 SGHRS and CDR2 YFSETQ. The CDR3 length is 13 residues. The germline V and J ends were trimmed by 0 bases and 5 bases, with 8 bases remaining between them. The CDR3 DNA sequence: TGCGCCAGCAGCTTGGGGACGAGCGAGACCCAGTACTTC. This translates into CASSLGTSETQYF.

J is TRBJ1-4 and V is TRBV4-2; D unclear. With 0 bases removed from V and 7 bases from J, the gap between germline ends came to 12 bases. CDR3 size: 15 residues. CDR1 and CDR2 (germline): LGHNA, YNFKEQ. This CDR3 is CASSQEGERAEKLFF. The DNA for the CDR3 is TGTGCCAGCAGCCAAGAAGGCGAGAGGGCTGAAAAACTGTTTTTT.

Remarks on this clone: The sample holds other DNA sequences that translate to the same CDR3. The chain is built from TRBV18 and TRBJ1-2; D uncertain. Between the trimmed V and J ends, which lost 6 bases and 1 base, there was a span of 9 bases. The CDR3 has 13 amino acids. The V gene's germline CDR1 is KGHSH and CDR2 LQKENI. The CDR3 here is CASSPDYNYGYTF. In nucleotides, the CDR3 is TGTGCCAGCTCGCCAGATTATAACTATGGCTACACCTTC.

The genes are TRBV5-8 and TRBJ2-7; TRBD1 agrees at 12 bases. The germline gives CDR1 SGHTS, CDR2 YDEGEE. The ends lost 0 bases at V and 0 bases at J; junction bases unmatched: 4. This CDR3 has 17 residues. As DNA, the CDR3 is TGTGCCAGCAGCTTGGGGGGGACAGGGGGCGCCTCCTACGAGCAGTACTTC. Its protein is CASSLGGTGGASYEQYF.

The J gene is TRBJ2-7, the V gene TRBV19, with D possibly being TRBD1 (6 bases). Germline V CDR1 and CDR2: LNHDA, SQIVND (reference sequence). CDR3 length: 14 amino acids. Deletions cut 0 bases from V and 3 bases from J, with 9 bases between. The CDR3 bases are TGTGCCAGTAGTATAGACGAGACAGGCTACGAGCAGTACTTC. Its translation is CASSIDETGYEQYF.

Comments on this clone: Additional DNA sequences in this sample encode the identical CDR3. The chain uses TRBV19 and TRBJ1-5, with D unclear. Trimming removed 0 bases at V and 5 bases at J, with 5 bases between. The CDR3 has 13 residues. Per germline, CDR1 LNHDA and CDR2 SQIVND (reference sequence). In DNA, the CDR3 is TGTGCCAGTAGTATAGAGGGCGATCAGCCCCAGCATTTT. It codes for CASSIEGDQPQHF.

With regard to this clone: This same CDR3 is encoded by further DNA sequences in the sample. The rearrangement uses TRBV6-5 and TRBJ2-3, with D perhaps matching TRBD2 (6 bases). Looked up from germline, CDR1 is MNHEY and CDR2 is SVGAGI. Trimming stripped 0 bases from V and 8 bases from J, with 6 bases between. The CDR3 is 12 amino acids. This CDR3 reads CASSYSGGTQYF. CDR3 coding DNA: TGTGCCAGCAGTTACTCCGGGGGTACGCAGTATTTT.

This clone was seen more than once but under ten times. The chain uses TRBV19 and TRBJ2-2, with D perhaps matching TRBD1 or TRBD2 (5 bases each). The germline V and J ends were trimmed by 5 bases and 4 bases, with 17 bases remaining between them. The CDR3 spans 16 residues. Germline V CDR1 and CDR2: LNHDA, SQIVND (reference sequence). The CDR3 sequence is CASSHSDEGSTGELFF. In DNA form, the CDR3 reads TGTGCCAGTAGTCACTCGGACGAGGGGAGCACCGGGGAGCTGTTTTTT.

This chain links TRBV5-1 with TRBJ2-7; a weak D match, TRBD1 (6 bases). V was shortened by 0 bases and J by 0 bases, with 10 bases between the two germline ends. Germline V gene lookup returns CDR1 SGHRS and CDR2 YFSETQ. The CDR3 has 15 amino acids. The CDR3 region is CASSLAGVSSYEQYF. CDR3 nucleotide sequence: TGCGCCAGCAGCTTGGCAGGGGTTAGCTCCTACGAGCAGTACTTC.

The chain links TRBV9 to TRBJ2-2, with 8 bases aligning to TRBD1. CDR1 and CDR2 from the germline V gene are SGDLS and YYNGEE. This CDR3 is 17 amino acids long. J was trimmed by 0 bases and V by 5 bases; bases with no gene match: 9. Here the CDR3 reads CASSFGQGGSNTGELFF. CDR3 coding DNA: TGTGCCAGCAGTTTTGGACAGGGCGGGTCGAACACCGGGGAGCTGTTTTTT.

The chain joins TRBV9 to TRBJ2-7, with TRBD2 matching over 11 bases. This CDR3 has 14 residues. The J segment lost 7 bases and the V segment lost 3 bases, leaving 6 bases of the junction unmatched. Germline values: CDR1 SGDLS, CDR2 YYNGEE. The CDR3 sequence is CASSGFLAGGEQYF. The CDR3 DNA reads as TGTGCCAGCAGCGGTTTCCTAGCGGGGGGAGAGCAGTACTTC.

The J gene is TRBJ2-1, the V gene TRBV5-8, with D hard to call. Germline V CDR1 and CDR2: SGHTS, YDEGEE. This CDR3 is built from 14 residues. The germline V and J ends were trimmed by 0 bases and 0 bases, with 4 bases remaining between them. The CDR3 sequence: CASSLGRSYNEQFF. CDR3 nucleotides: TGTGCCAGCAGCTTGGGACGCTCCTACAATGAGCAGTTCTTC.

This clone has just one count. The chain has TRBV7-3 and TRBJ2-1; 11 nucleotides line up with TRBD1. In germline, CDR1 is SGHTA, CDR2 FQGTGA. CDR3 size: 14 residues. The trim removed 5 bases at V and 13 bases at J, leaving 10 bases unmatched. The CDR3, as DNA: TGTGCCAGCAGCGCATCGGGACAGGGGGTTTCACAGTTCTTC. Translated: CASSASGQGVSQFF.

The V and J genes are TRBV12-5 and TRBJ2-1; D is unclear. Between the trimmed V and J ends, which lost 0 bases and 6 bases, there was a span of 15 bases. Germline V gene data show CDR1 as LGHNT and CDR2 as FRNRAP. There are 16 residues in the CDR3. For the CDR3, the DNA is TGTGCTAGTGGTTTGGTACTCGGCAGCCTGGGCAATGAGCAGTTCTTC. Amino acids: CASGLVLGSLGNEQFF.

The chain has TRBV3-1 (or the pseudogene TRBV3-2) and TRBJ1-1, with TRBD1 matching 9 bases. Germline assignment: CDR1 LGHDT and CDR2 YNNKEL (reference sequence). The CDR3 is made up of 13 amino acids. V dropped 5 bases and J dropped 13; count of bases not matched to a gene: 11. DNA of the CDR3: TGTGCCAGCAGCGCACAGGGGGCGAATACGGTTTTCTTT. Translating it yields CASSAQGANTVFF.